Many counts were recorded for the clone carrying this T cell receptor beta chain. This record belongs to a study of breast tumors, draining lymph nodes, adjacent tissues. Samples came from axillary lymph nodes draining the breast cancer. V was clipped by 1 base and J by 2 bases; unmatched bases: 3. This CDR3 comprises 15 residues. CDR1 and CDR2 from the germline V gene are LGHNA and YSLEER. TCRdb recomputed calls from the multiplex PCR reads with MiXCR, one row per CDR3 protein. The data hold more than 80,000 distinct CDR3 sequences, with roughly 33% observed a single time. This sequence originates from a female donor with breast cancer. Some clones in this sample may be carry-over from other donors' samples. The rearrangement uses TRBV4-3 and TRBJ2-7; 9 positions agree with TRBD1. Specimen: axillary lymph node tissue. CDR3 sequence reads: CASSQGGTGTYEQYF. The DNA of the CDR3 is TGCGCCAGCAGCCAAGGCGGGACAGGGACCTACGAGCAGTACTTC.